One and the same sample provided the 3 T cell receptor beta chains below, sequenced in a study of blood T cell repertoires in COVID-19. Clones were sequenced by immunoSEQ multiplex PCR, and TCRdb holds only the in-frame ones, with some missing. In the table there are some 210,000 clones, 70% to 90% of which are singletons. The specimen sequenced was PBMCs or T cells enriched from blood (not recorded which). These TCRs come from a man aged 25-45 years with acute COVID-19.

This chain joins TRBV3-1 (or the pseudogene TRBV3-2) and TRBJ2-5; D is perhaps TRBD2 (7 bases). The V and J ends lost 4 bases and 2 bases respectively, with 17 bases between them. The germline V gene has CDR1 LGHDT and CDR2 YNNKEL (reference sequence). The CDR3 length is 16 residues. CDR3 in amino acids: CASSPGVGGPQETQYF. CDR3 in DNA: TGTGCCAGCAGCCCAGGGGTGGGGGGGCCGCAAGAGACCCAGTACTTC.

The chain couples TRBV6-5 to TRBJ1-2; D unresolved. The germline V and J ends were trimmed by 8 bases and 4 bases, with 11 bases remaining between them. This CDR3 is 12 amino acids long. Germline assignment: CDR1 MNHEY and CDR2 SVGAGI. As DNA, the CDR3 is TGTGCCAGCGGGCCGTTTACCTATGGCTACACCTTC. Translation: CASGPFTYGYTF.

The rearrangement links TRBV28 to TRBJ2-5; 13 bases map to TRBD2. The trim removed 4 bases at V and 5 bases at J, leaving 7 bases unmatched. This CDR3 spans 16 amino acids. The germline gives CDR1 MDHEN, CDR2 SYDVKM. In nucleotides, the CDR3 is TGTGCCAGCAGTTCACTAGCGGGGGGGCCGGAGGAGACCCAGTACTTC. This codes for CASSSLAGGPEETQYF.